Below are 20 T cell receptor beta chains sequenced from a single sample in a study of Ad26.COV2.S vaccination and SARS-CoV-2 variants. Noted treatment: 15 to 20 received Ad26.COV2.S at low or high dose, single or two shots; five or six received placebo; per-sample allocation not given. Sampling happened 63 days after the first vaccine or placebo injection. The assay was immunoSEQ multiplex PCR, and TCRdb's table has in-frame clones only and misses some. Found here are about 440,000 clones, 90% of them singletons; the top ten hold under 4.5%. The sequencing used peripheral blood, collected in a trial of Ad26.COV2.S vaccine versus placebo. The receptors originated from a person aged 18 to 59 who received the Ad26.COV2.S COVID-19 vaccine or a placebo.

This chain connects TRBV6-1 to TRBJ1-1, with 11 positions matching TRBD1. V lost 3 bases, J lost 10 bases, and 10 bases stayed unmatched. This CDR3 has 15 amino acids. Germline values: CDR1 MNHNS, CDR2 SASEGT. The CDR3, as DNA: TGTGCCAGCAGTGATTGGGACAGGGGGGCGGCGGGAGCTTTCTTT. Protein sequence: CASSDWDRGAAGAFF.

V and J are TRBV27 and TRBJ1-5; D gene unclear. V was clipped by 2 bases and J by 3 bases, with 17 bases between them. The CDR3 sequence is 17 residues long. Germline V CDR1 and CDR2: MNHEY, SMNVEV (reference sequence). The DNA of the CDR3 is TGTGCCAGCAGTTTAACGATGGATGGGTGGGCCAATCAGCCCCAGCATTTT. Amino acid sequence: CASSLTMDGWANQPQHF.

The rearrangement links TRBV28 to TRBJ2-1; the D gene is possibly TRBD2 (6 bases). Germline V gene data show CDR1 as MDHEN and CDR2 as SYDVKM. The CDR3 spans 15 residues. V was cut by 3 bases and J by 1 base, with 10 bases left in between. Here the CDR3 DNA reads TGTGCCAGCAGTTTGGAGGCGGGATCCTACAATGAGCAGTTCTTC. It yields the protein CASSLEAGSYNEQFF.

This chain joins TRBV12-5 and TRBJ2-1; 11 bases match TRBD2. The CDR3 runs 21 residues. Germline V gene data show CDR1 as LGHNT and CDR2 as FRNRAP. Trimming cost V 5 bases and J 0 bases; bases outside gene matches: 18. The CDR3 DNA follows: TGTGCTAGTGGTACACAAATCGGGACTAGCGGATTTTTAAGCTCCTACAATGAGCAGTTCTTC. It yields the protein CASGTQIGTSGFLSSYNEQFF.

This chain connects TRBV5-4 to TRBJ2-5; TRBD1 might be the D (5 bases). The germline gives CDR1 SGHNT, CDR2 YYREEE (reference sequence). The CDR3 consists of 15 residues. Trimming took off 1 base at V and 1 base at J, with 11 bases between the two ends. DNA for the CDR3: TGTGCCAGCAGCTTGTTAGCAGGGATCCAAGAGACCCAGTACTTC. Protein product: CASSLLAGIQETQYF.

The V gene is TRBV28, the J gene TRBJ1-1, with TRBD1 identical over 8 bases. The ends lost 5 bases at V and 0 bases at J; junction bases unmatched: 8. Per the germline V gene, CDR1 is MDHEN and CDR2 is SYDVKM. The CDR3 sequence is 16 residues long. CDR3 sequence reads: CASSPRGPAMNTEAFF. The CDR3 nucleotides are TGTGCCAGCAGTCCCAGGGGGCCTGCCATGAACACTGAAGCTTTCTTT.

This clone was picked up one time. V gene TRBV27 combines with J gene TRBJ2-3, with 7 bases aligning to TRBD2. The ends lost 4 bases at V and 5 bases at J; junction bases unmatched: 6. The CDR3 spans 14 residues. Germline CDR1 MNHEY, CDR2 SMNVEV (reference sequence). The CDR3 loop is CASSSGTIGDTQYF. The CDR3 DNA follows: TGTGCCAGCAGTTCGGGGACTATAGGAGATACGCAGTATTTT.

The chain uses TRBV9 and TRBJ2-7, with D possibly being TRBD2 (5 bases). The CDR3 totals 17 residues. V was pared by 4 bases and J by 0 bases, with 20 bases between. Germline values: CDR1 SGDLS, CDR2 YYNGEE. The CDR3, as DNA: TGTGCCAGCAGCCCCCGGAGTTCTTTGGGGAGCTCCTACGAGCAGTACTTC. It specifies CASSPRSSLGSSYEQYF.

The chain employs TRBV28 and TRBJ1-1, with D possibly TRBD1 on 5 matching bases. V gave up 8 bases and J gave up 8 bases, with 24 bases separating them. The V gene's germline CDR1 is MDHEN and CDR2 SYDVKM. This CDR3 comprises 15 residues. The CDR3 loop reads CASVPGPPKAGEAFF. DNA for the CDR3: TGTGCCAGCGTCCCGGGACCACCAAAAGCAGGCGAAGCTTTCTTT. Full variable domain (missing parts from reference TRBV28 and TRBJ1-1): DVKVTQSSRYLVKRTGEKVFLECVQDMDHENMFWYRQDPGLGLRLIYFSYDVKMKEKGDIPEGYSVSREKKERFSLILESASTNQTSMYLCASVPGPPKAGEAFFGQGTRLTVV.

The chain links TRBV30 to TRBJ1-1; no definite D call. From germline, CDR1 is GTSNPN and CDR2 SVGIG (reference sequence). V lost 0 bases and J 4 bases, leaving 9 bases between the germline ends. The CDR3 has 13 amino acids. The CDR3 nucleotides are TGTGCCTGGAGTGTAGGATTTGGCACTGAAGCTTTCTTT. Its translation is CAWSVGFGTEAFF. Full variable domain (rest looked up from reference TRBV30 and TRBJ1-1): SQTIHQWPATLVQPVGSPLSLECTVEGTSNPNLYWYRQAAGRGLQLLFYSVGIGQISSEVPQNLSASRPQDRQFILSSKKLLLSDSGFYLCAWSVGFGTEAFFGQGTRLTVV.

As to this clone: Germline is not matched at one junction end, which may reflect a read error. The chain has TRBV7-3 and TRBJ1-2; a weak D match, TRBD1 (6 bases). The CDR3 runs 15 residues. CDR1 and CDR2 (germline): SGHTA, FQGTGA. CDR3 sequence reads: CASSLTPGDRYGYTF. The CDR3 nucleotides are TGTGCCAGCAGCCTAACCCCAGGGGATCGCTATGGCTACACCTTC. Combining the CDR3 with reference TRBV7-3 and TRBJ1-2 gives the whole variable domain GAGVSQTPSNKVTEKGKYVELRCDPISGHTALYWYRQSLGQGPEFLIYFQGTGAADDSGLPNDRFFAVRPEGSVSTLKIQRTERGDSAVYLCASSLTPGDRYGYTFGSGTRLTVV.

Here the CDR3 DNA reads TGTGGAACCGCAGAGGGTATCACAGATACGCAGTATTTT. Its protein product is CGTAEGITDTQYF. The gene calls are TRBV19 and TRBJ2-3, with D maybe TRBD2 (5 bases). The CDR3 extends over 13 amino acids. In germline, CDR1 is LNHDA, CDR2 SQIVND (reference sequence).

The chain carries TRBV28 and TRBJ1-2; D gene ambiguous. The germline V gene has CDR1 MDHEN and CDR2 SYDVKM. The CDR3 spans 12 residues. The CDR3 DNA follows: TGTGCAGTTGTGGGTACGGACTATGGCTACACCTTC. Residues: CAVVGTDYGYTF.

The CDR3 protein is CASSQGLAGWSGELFF. The CDR3 nucleotides read TGTGCCAGCAGCCAGGGACTAGCGGGTTGGTCCGGGGAGCTGTTTTTT. V is TRBV3-1 (or the pseudogene TRBV3-2) and J is TRBJ2-2, with 12 nucleotides matching TRBD2. CDR1 is LGHDT, CDR2 YNNKEL, per germline (reference sequence). V lost 3 bases to trimming and J lost 6 bases; unmatched junction nucleotides: 5. This CDR3 contains 16 residues.

This clone came up a few times. V and J are TRBV27 and TRBJ2-1; TRBD2 matches 14 bases. This CDR3 has 17 amino acids. Germline-derived CDR1 and CDR2 are MNHEY and SMNVEV (reference sequence). Germline trimming cut 8 bases from V and 7 bases from J; bases unmatched to any gene: 13. CDR3 in DNA: TGTGCCAGCCGGAGTTCGGGACTAGCGGGAGTAAATAATGAGCAGTTCTTC. Protein: CASRSSGLAGVNNEQFF.

V usage is TRBV6-2 or TRBV6-3 and J usage is TRBJ2-1; the match to TRBD2 covers 12 bases. The V and J ends lost 2 bases and 7 bases, in that order; junction bases with no gene match: 12. The CDR3 consists of 18 residues. CDR1 and CDR2 (germline): MNHEY, SVGEGT. The CDR3 DNA reads as TGTGCCAGCAGTTACGTCGCTTCGACTAGCGGGAGTGGAAATGAGCAGTTCTTC. It encodes CASSYVASTSGSGNEQFF.

CDR3 sequence reads: CASSQSGRGEQYF. CDR3 in DNA: TGTGCCAGCAGCCAATCCGGCAGAGGCGAGCAGTACTTC. This sequence joins TRBV3-1 (or the pseudogene TRBV3-2) and TRBJ2-7; unclear D gene. Germline V gene data show CDR1 as LGHDT and CDR2 as YNNKEL (reference sequence). Trimming stripped 2 bases from V and 6 bases from J, with 11 bases between. This CDR3 contains 13 residues.

The gene calls are TRBV6-2 or TRBV6-3 and TRBJ2-3; D is unresolved. The germline gives CDR1 MNHEY, CDR2 SVGEGT. The CDR3 loop spans 13 amino acids. V lost 4 bases and J 7 bases, leaving 12 bases between the germline ends. This CDR3 reads CASSSTSLHTQYF. The CDR3 coding sequence is TGTGCCAGCAGTTCCACATCCTTGCATACGCAGTATTTT.

The sample holds a few counts of this clone. J is TRBJ1-2 and V is TRBV2; no firm D call. This CDR3 spans 12 amino acids. V was clipped by 1 base and J by 5 bases, with 5 bases between them. Germline loops: CDR1 SNHLY, CDR2 FYNNEI. The chain's CDR3 is CASSEEGYGYTF. The CDR3 DNA is TGTGCCAGCAGTGAAGAGGGTTATGGCTACACCTTC.

This sequence joins TRBV7-6 and TRBJ1-5, with TRBD1 matching 8 bases. CDR3 length: 15 amino acids. Germline CDR1 is SGHVS and CDR2 is FNYEAQ. The J segment lost 3 bases and the V segment lost 5 bases, leaving 6 bases of the junction unmatched. CDR3: CASSLLDRVNQPQHF. The CDR3 DNA is TGTGCCAGCAGCCTCCTGGACAGGGTCAATCAGCCCCAGCATTTT.